This T cell receptor beta chain was sequenced in a study of cytomegalovirus exposure and HLA in healthy donors. Study results and limitations: TRBV6-2, TRBV6-3 and some other V segments were unresolvable in 87-base-pair reads.

The PCR contained 60 Vbeta and 13 Jbeta primers. Clones were sequenced by immunoSEQ multiplex PCR, and TCRdb holds only the in-frame ones, with some missing. Found here are 200,000 or so clones, roughly four fifths of them singletons; the top ten hold 6.5%. Germline V gene lookup returns CDR1 LNHDA and CDR2 SQIVND (reference sequence). With 4 bases clipped from V and 5 bases from J, the junction kept 5 bases outside the gene matches. The CDR3 is 15 residues long. The sample holds one count of this clone. Antigen: not known. The sequence derives from a woman between 50 and 59 years old in good health and CMV-seropositive. The chain is built from TRBV19 and TRBJ2-3, with TRBD1 matching 11 bases. The source material was PBMCs. For the CDR3, the DNA is TGTGCCAGTAGTAGAGGACAGGGGGCCATAGATACGCAGTATTTT. Its translation: CASSRGQGAIDTQYF.